This T cell receptor beta chain was identified in a study of blood T cell repertoires in COVID-19. Libraries were prepared by immunoSEQ multiplex PCR; TCRdb keeps only in-frame clonotypes and omits some of them. The sample holds roughly 160,000 clones, less than 90% seen once. Specimen: peripheral blood. This clonotype was obtained from a man between 18 and 29 years old with active or convalescent COVID-19.

The CDR3 protein is CASSKTGGSNQPQHF. The CDR3 nucleotides are TGTGCCAGCAGCAAGACAGGGGGAAGCAATCAGCCCCAGCATTTT. The chain combines TRBV12-1 with TRBJ1-5; the listed D gene, TRBD1, was not tested against the DNA. TRBV12-1 is a pseudogene locus. The CDR3 is made up of 15 amino acids.